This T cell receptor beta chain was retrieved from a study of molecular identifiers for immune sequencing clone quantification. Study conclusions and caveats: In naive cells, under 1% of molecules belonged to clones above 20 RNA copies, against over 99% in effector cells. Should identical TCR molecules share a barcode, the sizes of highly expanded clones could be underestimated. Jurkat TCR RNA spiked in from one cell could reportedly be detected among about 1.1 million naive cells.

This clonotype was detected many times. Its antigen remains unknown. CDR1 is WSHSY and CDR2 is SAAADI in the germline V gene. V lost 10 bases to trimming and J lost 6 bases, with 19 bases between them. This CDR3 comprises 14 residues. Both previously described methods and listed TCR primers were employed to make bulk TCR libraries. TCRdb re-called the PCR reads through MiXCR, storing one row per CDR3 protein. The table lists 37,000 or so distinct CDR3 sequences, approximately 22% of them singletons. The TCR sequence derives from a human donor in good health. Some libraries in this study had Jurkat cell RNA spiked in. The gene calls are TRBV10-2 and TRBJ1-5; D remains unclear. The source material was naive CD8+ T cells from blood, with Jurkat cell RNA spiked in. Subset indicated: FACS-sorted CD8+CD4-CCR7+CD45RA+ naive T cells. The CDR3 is CAIAPDFVRQPQHF. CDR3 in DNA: TGCGCCATCGCGCCGGACTTTGTGCGTCAGCCCCAGCATTTT.